This T cell receptor beta chain was sequenced for a study of post-analysis software for immune sequencing data. Study background: Progressive-relapsing, secondary progressive and relapsing-remitting multiple sclerosis were among the disease courses included. General study findings and limits: The five TRBV segments detected at higher frequency in patients than in controls included TRBV5-6, TRBV5-1 and TRBV20-1. Those samples that were prepared in the same batch co-clustered strongly by F measure.

The length of the CDR3 is 19 residues. Germline-derived CDR1 and CDR2 are SGHRS and YFSETQ. V was clipped by 4 bases and J by 3 bases; unmatched bases: 13. This clonotype was found many times. What it binds is not known. Libraries were made from TCR beta cDNA, and they carried unique molecular identifiers. Using its own MiXCR run on the PCR reads, TCRdb lists one record per CDR3 protein. The sample records approximately 570,000 distinct CDR3 sequences, roughly 40% being singletons. The TCR sequence derives from a girl aged 10-17 years with multiple sclerosis. The chain links TRBV5-1 to TRBJ2-3; 14 nucleotides line up with TRBD2. The sample consisted of blood. The CDR3 region is CASSGHTPGLAGATDTQYF. CDR3 in DNA: TGCGCCAGCAGCGGGCATACACCGGGACTAGCGGGAGCGACAGATACGCAGTATTTT.